Below are 9 T cell receptor beta chains sequenced from a single sample in a study of spatial heterogeneity in lung cancer. TCRdb used MiXCR to reprocess the 5' RACE reads, holding one entry per CDR3 protein. Of 110,000 or so distinct CDR3 sequences in the sample, roughly a tenth are singletons; the top ten hold approximately 24%. The sample's time point: blood at routine non-recurrence follow-up after resection. Sequenced here: PBMCs, sampled at follow-up. Source of these receptors: a female donor with early-stage non-small cell lung cancer.

This clonotype was seen a few times. The V call is TRBV28, the J call TRBJ1-5; D ambiguous. The V gene's germline CDR1 is MDHEN and CDR2 SYDVKM. The V end lost 4 bases, the J end lost 4 bases, and 11 bases lay between the germline ends. The CDR3 contains 14 residues. In nucleotides, the CDR3 is TGTGCCAGCAGTTCCGCTGGCGGGAATCAGCCCCAGCATTTT. Its translation is CASSSAGGNQPQHF. The whole variable domain, filled in from reference TRBV28 and TRBJ1-5, reads DVKVTQSSRYLVKRTGEKVFLECVQDMDHENMFWYRQDPGLGLRLIYFSYDVKMKEKGDIPEGYSVSREKKERFSLILESASTNQTSMYLCASSSAGGNQPQHFGDGTRLSIL.

This CDR3 is CSVEGQQKNTEAFF. CDR3 in DNA: TGCAGCGTGGAGGGACAGCAAAAGAACACTGAAGCTTTCTTT. V is TRBV29-1 and J is TRBJ1-1; 7 bases line up with TRBD1. The germline CDR1 and CDR2 sequences are SQVTM and ANQGSEA. The V gene end was trimmed by 6 bases and the J gene end by 1 base; junction bases not matched to a gene: 8. The CDR3 contains 14 residues.

This clonotype came up a few times. J is TRBJ1-5 and V is TRBV6-6; D is ambiguous. Germline-derived CDR1 and CDR2 are MNHNY and SVGAGI (reference sequence). The CDR3 spans 13 residues. V lost 7 bases to trimming and J lost 0 bases, with 7 bases between them. The CDR3 region has the DNA TGTGCCAGCACCCGTTATAGCAATCAGCCCCAGCATTTT. It specifies CASTRYSNQPQHF.

The chain recombines TRBV7-2 with TRBJ2-3; D is unclear. Germline-derived CDR1 and CDR2 are SGHTA and FQGNSA. Trimming cost V 3 bases and J 0 bases, with 7 bases left between them. This CDR3 region has 14 residues. The CDR3 nucleotides are TGTGCCAGCAGCTTGATGGCGAGCACAGATACGCAGTATTTT. Translation gives CASSLMASTDTQYF.

The chain combines TRBV20-1 with TRBJ2-7; no clear D gene. Trimming cost V 2 bases and J 2 bases, with 10 bases left between them. CDR1 is DFQATT, CDR2 SNEGSKA, per germline (reference sequence). This CDR3 is 13 amino acids long. The CDR3 DNA follows: TGCAGTGCTAGACCGGGTCTTACCTACGAGCAGTACTTC. It yields the protein CSARPGLTYEQYF.

Many counts were recorded for this clonotype. The V call is TRBV6-6, the J call TRBJ2-3; TRBD2 might be the D (5 bases). The CDR3 contains 17 residues. Trimming took 5 bases from V and 1 from J, leaving 19 bases between them. Per the germline V gene, CDR1 is MNHNY and CDR2 is SVGAGI (reference sequence). The CDR3 region is CASSPWGGSPRTDTQYF. CDR3 in DNA: TGTGCCAGCAGTCCCTGGGGTGGGAGTCCGCGCACAGATACGCAGTATTTT.

This clonotype was recorded many times. The chain recombines TRBV10-3 with TRBJ1-6; D is unresolved. The CDR3 contains 14 residues. The V gene's germline CDR1 is ENHRY and CDR2 SYGVKD. V lost 4 bases, J lost 6 bases, and 10 bases lay in between. The DNA of the CDR3 is TGTGCCATCAGTGGAGGACCGATTAATTCACCCCTCCACTTT. Protein sequence: CAISGGPINSPLHF.

The J gene is TRBJ1-1, the V gene TRBV2, with 9 bases identical to TRBD1. This CDR3 has 14 residues. CDR1 and CDR2 (germline): SNHLY, FYNNEI. Trimming removed 8 bases from V and 0 bases from J; junction bases left unmatched: 4. The CDR3, as DNA: TGTGCCAGCTTCGGGACAGGGTTGAACACTGAAGCTTTCTTT. It encodes CASFGTGLNTEAFF. Based on the CDR3 plus reference TRBV2 and TRBJ1-1, the full variable domain is EPEVTQTPSHQVTQMGQEVILRCVPISNHLYFYWYRQILGQKVEFLVSFYNNEISEKSEIFDDQFSVERPDGSNFTLKIRSTKLEDSAMYFCASFGTGLNTEAFFGQGTRLTVV.

This clonotype was seen many times. This rearrangement joins TRBV29-1 to TRBJ1-3, with D unclear. Germline V gives CDR1 SQVTM, CDR2 ANQGSEA. The CDR3 consists of 13 residues. V gave up 2 bases and J gave up 4 bases, with 9 bases separating them. The CDR3 reads CSVEHDTGNTIYF. For the CDR3, the DNA is TGCAGCGTTGAACACGACACAGGAAACACCATATATTTT.